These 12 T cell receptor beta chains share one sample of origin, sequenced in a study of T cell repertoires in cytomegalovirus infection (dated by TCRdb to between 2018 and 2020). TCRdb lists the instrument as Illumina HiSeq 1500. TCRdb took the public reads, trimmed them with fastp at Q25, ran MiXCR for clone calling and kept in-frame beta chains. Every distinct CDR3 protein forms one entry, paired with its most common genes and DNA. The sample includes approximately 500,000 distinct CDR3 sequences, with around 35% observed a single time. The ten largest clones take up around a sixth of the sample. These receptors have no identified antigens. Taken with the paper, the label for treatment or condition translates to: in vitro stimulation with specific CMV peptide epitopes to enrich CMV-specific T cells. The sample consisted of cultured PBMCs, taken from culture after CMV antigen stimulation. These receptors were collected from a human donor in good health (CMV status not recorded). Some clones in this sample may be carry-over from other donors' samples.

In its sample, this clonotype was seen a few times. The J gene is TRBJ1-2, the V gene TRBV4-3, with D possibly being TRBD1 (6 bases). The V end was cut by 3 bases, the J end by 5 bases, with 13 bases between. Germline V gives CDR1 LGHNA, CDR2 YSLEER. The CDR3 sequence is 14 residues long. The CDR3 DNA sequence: TGCGCCAGCAGCCACCGGACAGCAATATATGGCTACACCTTC. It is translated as CASSHRTAIYGYTF.

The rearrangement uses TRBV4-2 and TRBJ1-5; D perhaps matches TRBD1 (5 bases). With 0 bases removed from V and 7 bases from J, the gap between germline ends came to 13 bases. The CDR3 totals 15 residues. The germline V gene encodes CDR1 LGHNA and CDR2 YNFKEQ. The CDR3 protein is CASSQDRGLGQPQHF. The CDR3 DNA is TGTGCCAGCAGCCAAGATCGGGGCTTGGGGCAGCCCCAGCATTTT.

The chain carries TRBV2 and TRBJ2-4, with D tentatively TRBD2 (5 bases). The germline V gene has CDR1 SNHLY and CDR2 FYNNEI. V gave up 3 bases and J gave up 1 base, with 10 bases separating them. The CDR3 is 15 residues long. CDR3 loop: CASSDGRVAKNIQYF. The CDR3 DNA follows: TGTGCCAGCAGTGATGGGCGGGTGGCCAAAAACATTCAGTACTTC.

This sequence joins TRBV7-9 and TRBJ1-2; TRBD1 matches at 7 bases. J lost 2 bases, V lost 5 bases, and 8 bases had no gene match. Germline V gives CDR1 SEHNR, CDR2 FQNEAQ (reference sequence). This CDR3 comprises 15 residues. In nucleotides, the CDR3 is TGTGCCAGCAGCGCCTGGGACAGATCCAACTATGGCTACACCTTC. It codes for CASSAWDRSNYGYTF.

The CDR3 DNA sequence: TGTGCCAGTAGGGCTACTAACACCGGGGAGCTGTTTTTT. It encodes CASRATNTGELFF. The rearrangement links TRBV19 to TRBJ2-2, with unresolved D. This CDR3 region has 13 residues. Germline assignment: CDR1 LNHDA and CDR2 SQIVND (reference sequence). The V gene lost 6 bases and the J gene lost 2 bases, with 7 bases spanning the gap.

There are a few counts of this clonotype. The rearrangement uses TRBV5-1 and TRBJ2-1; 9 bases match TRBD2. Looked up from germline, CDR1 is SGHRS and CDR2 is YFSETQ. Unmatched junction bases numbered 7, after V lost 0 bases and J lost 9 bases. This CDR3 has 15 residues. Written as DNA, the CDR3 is TGCGCCAGCAGCTTGGTCCTAGCGGGAACCGGTGAGCAGTTCTTC. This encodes CASSLVLAGTGEQFF.

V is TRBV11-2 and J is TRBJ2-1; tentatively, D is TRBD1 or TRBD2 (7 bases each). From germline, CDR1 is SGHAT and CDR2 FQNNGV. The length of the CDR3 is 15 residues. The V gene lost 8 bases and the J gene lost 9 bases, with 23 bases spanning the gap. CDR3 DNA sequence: TGTGCCAGCTCCGTAGGGGGCGGGAGAGTGGGTGAGCAGTTCTTC. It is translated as CASSVGGGRVGEQFF.

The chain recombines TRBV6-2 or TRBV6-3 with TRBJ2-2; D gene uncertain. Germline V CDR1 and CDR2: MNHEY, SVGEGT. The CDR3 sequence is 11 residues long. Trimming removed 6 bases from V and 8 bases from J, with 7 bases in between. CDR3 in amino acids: CASSPQGELFF. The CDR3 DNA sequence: TGTGCCAGCAGCCCCCAGGGGGAGCTGTTTTTT.

The CDR3 coding sequence is TGTGCCAGCGGAACCCCCGTCACCGGGGAGCTGTTTTTT. It yields the protein CASGTPVTGELFF. The rearrangement uses TRBV11-3 and TRBJ2-2; D unresolved. Trimming shortened V by 8 bases and J by 4 bases, and 11 bases separated the two germline ends. Germline assignment: CDR1 SGHNT and CDR2 YENEEA. This CDR3 has 13 residues.

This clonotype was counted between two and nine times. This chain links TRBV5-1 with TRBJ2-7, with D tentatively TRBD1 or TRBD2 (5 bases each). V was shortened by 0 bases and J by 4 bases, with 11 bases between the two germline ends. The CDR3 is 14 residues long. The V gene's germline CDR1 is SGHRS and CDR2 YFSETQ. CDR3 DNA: TGCGCCAGCAGCTTGGTGGGACCCATGTACGAGCAGTACTTC. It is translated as CASSLVGPMYEQYF.

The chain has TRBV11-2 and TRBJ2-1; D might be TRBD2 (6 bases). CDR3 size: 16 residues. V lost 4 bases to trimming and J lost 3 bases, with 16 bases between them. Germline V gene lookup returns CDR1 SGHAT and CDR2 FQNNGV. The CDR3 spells CASSSGSPVLYNEQFF. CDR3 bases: TGTGCCAGCAGCTCCGGGAGTCCGGTTCTCTACAATGAGCAGTTCTTC.

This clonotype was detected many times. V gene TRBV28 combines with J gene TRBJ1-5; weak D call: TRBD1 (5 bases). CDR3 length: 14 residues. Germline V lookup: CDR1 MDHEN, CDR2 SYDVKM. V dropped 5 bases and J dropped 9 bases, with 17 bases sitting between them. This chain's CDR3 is CASSIQDRNLPQHF. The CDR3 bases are TGTGCCAGCAGTATCCAAGACAGAAACTTGCCCCAGCATTTT.